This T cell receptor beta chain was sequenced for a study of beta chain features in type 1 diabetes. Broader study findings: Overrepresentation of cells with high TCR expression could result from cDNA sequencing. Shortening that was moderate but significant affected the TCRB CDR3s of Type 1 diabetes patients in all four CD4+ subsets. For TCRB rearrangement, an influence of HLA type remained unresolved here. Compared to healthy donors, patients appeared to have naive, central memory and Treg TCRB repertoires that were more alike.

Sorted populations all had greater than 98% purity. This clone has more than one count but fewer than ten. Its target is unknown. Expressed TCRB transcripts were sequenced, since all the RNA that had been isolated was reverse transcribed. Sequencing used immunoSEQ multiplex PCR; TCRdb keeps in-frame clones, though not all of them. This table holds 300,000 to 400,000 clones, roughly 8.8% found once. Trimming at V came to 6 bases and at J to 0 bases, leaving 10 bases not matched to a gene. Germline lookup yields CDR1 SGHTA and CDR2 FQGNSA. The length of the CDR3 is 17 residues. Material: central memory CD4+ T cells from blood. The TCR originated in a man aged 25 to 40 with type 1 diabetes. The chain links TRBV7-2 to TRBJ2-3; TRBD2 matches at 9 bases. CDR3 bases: TGTGCCAGCAGGATGGCGGGGGGGCCTTCTAGCACAGATACGCAGTATTTT. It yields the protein CASRMAGGPSSTDTQYF.